This entry features one T cell receptor beta chain sequence. Its target antigen remains unknown. One base away there is no much larger clone; base qualities are not given. The sample contains more than one DNA sequence encoding this CDR3. This sample was taken from a study of blood T cell repertoires in COVID-19 (dated by TCRdb to between 2020 and 2021). Study-level background: Samples from collaborators originated in the United States, Italy and Spain and spanned both the acute and convalescent phases of COVID-19. A de-identified subject ID, COVID-19 status, age in years and sex were almost always included in the sample metadata. The repertoires were made available in a free public database intended to serve as a resource for research on the immune response to SARS-CoV-2. The material from the prospective study consisted of cDNA or gDNA derived from T cells, B-cell-depleted T cells, or PBMCs. The samples were drawn from the first 160 participants of the ongoing ImmuneRACE study and from roughly 1,300 subjects provided by 6 global collaborators. Subjects who had been exposed to COVID-19, were actively infected with it, or had recovered from it provided the deeply sampled blood TCRbeta repertoires that made up the dataset. Where HLA class I and class II types were available, the types were taken from metadata supplied by the sample provider, not from assay-based typing.

Samples from volunteer blood donors who had recovered from COVID-19 were contributed by a second Seattle source. Whole blood was collected in K2EDTA tubes by collaborating institutions according to the institutions' own protocols. For TCRbeta analysis, collaborator samples were shipped as frozen whole blood, as isolated PBMCs, or as DNA extracted from either sample type. The immunoSEQ Assay, a bias-controlled multiplex PCR, was used to amplify TCRbeta CDR3 regions from genomic DNA. The source study handled its data this way. Within the assay, amplification of reference gene primers was used to estimate how many nucleated cells each sample contained. Sequence reads were collapsed and filtered to measure the absolute abundance of every unique TCRbeta CDR3 rearrangement. For each sample, productive Simpson clonality was calculated as the square root of Simpson's diversity index over productive rearrangements. TCRdb mirrors the immuneACCESS table, restricted to in-frame sequences. Some clones are absent from its copies; in checked studies, under half trace to an unresolved V gene, and the reason for the others is unknown. V and J calls and clone size follow that table, whereas D and trimming were derived from the DNA. This sample comprises fewer than 150,000 clones, roughly 90% of them detected only once. 6% to 9.5% of the sample is in the top ten clones.

Broader findings and caveats from the paper: The amount of clinical and demographic metadata varied by source and participant and was provided uncurated.

The germline V gene supplies CDR1 SGDLS and CDR2 YYNGEE. V is pared back by 4 bases and J by 1 base, with 14 bases lying between the germline termini. The CDR3 covers 15 residues, taking in both the cysteine and the phenylalanine. Here the CDR3 DNA is all that survives: 45 bases in frame from base 1. The rearrangement joined TRBV9 to TRBJ2-5; TRBD2 is perhaps the D gene, given 7 matching bases. Sequencing was carried out using peripheral blood. The sequence derives from a man aged 70-80 years who had recovered from COVID-19. The CDR3 reads CASSPGGRSQETQYF. At the DNA level, the sequence is TGTGCCAGCAGCCCCGGGGGGCGTTCCCAAGAGACCCAGTACTTC. Joined to the reference TRBV9 and TRBJ2-5 proteins, this CDR3 gives the full variable domain: DSGVTQTPKHLITATGQRVTLRCSPRSGDLSVYWYQQSLDQGLQFLIQYYNGEERAKGNILERFSAQQFPDLHSELNLSSLELGDSALYFCASSPGGRSQETQYFGPGTRLLVL.